What follows describes a single TCR beta chain. The sample originates from a study of blood T cell repertoires in COVID-19. At the level of the study: T cells, B-cell-depleted T cells, or PBMCs provided the cDNA or gDNA that served as material.

As processed by the authors: Amplification of reference gene primers provided the estimated nucleated cell counts. TCRdb's table, derived via immunoSEQ multiplex PCR, lists solely in-frame clones and lacks some. V and J calls and clone size are as listed in that table; D and trimming were resolved from the DNA. The sample lists about 100,000 clones, less than 90% occurring once. Germline V gene data show CDR1 as KGHSH and CDR2 as LQKENI. The length of the CDR3 is 18 residues. After removal of 2 bases from V and 0 bases from J, the junction contained 8 bases not matched to a gene. This chain connects TRBV18 to TRBJ2-3; TRBD2 matches at 10 bases. This receptor was taken from a young man in a cohort sampled during active COVID-19. Sequences were obtained from peripheral blood. The CDR3 DNA sequence: TGTGCCAGCTCACCAGCGCTAGCGGGGGCCATTAGCACAGATACGCAGTATTTT. This translates into CASSPALAGAISTDTQYF. The variable domain in full, with the rest retrieved from reference TRBV18 and TRBJ2-3, is NAGVMQNPRHLVRRRGQEARLRCSPMKGHSHVYWYRQLPEEGLKFMVYLQKENIIDESGMPKERFSAEFPKEGPSILRIQQVVRGDSAAYFCASSPALAGAISTDTQYFGPGTRLTVL.